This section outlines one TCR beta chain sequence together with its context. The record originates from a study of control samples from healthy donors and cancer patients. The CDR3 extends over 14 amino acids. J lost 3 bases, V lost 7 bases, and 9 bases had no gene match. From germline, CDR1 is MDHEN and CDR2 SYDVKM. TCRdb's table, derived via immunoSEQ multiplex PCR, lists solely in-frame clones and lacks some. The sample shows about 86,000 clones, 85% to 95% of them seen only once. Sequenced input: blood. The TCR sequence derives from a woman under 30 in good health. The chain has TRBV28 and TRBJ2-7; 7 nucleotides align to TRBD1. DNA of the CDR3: TGTGCCAGCACCGCGGACAGGCCTAACTACGAGCAGTACTTC. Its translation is CASTADRPNYEQYF. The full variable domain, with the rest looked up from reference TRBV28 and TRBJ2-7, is DVKVTQSSRYLVKRTGEKVFLECVQDMDHENMFWYRQDPGLGLRLIYFSYDVKMKEKGDIPEGYSVSREKKERFSLILESASTNQTSMYLCASTADRPNYEQYFGPGTRLTVT.